Sequencing of this T cell receptor beta chain was carried out in a study of tumor and adjacent non-tumor tissue in lung cancer. Germline assignment: CDR1 MDHEN and CDR2 SYDVKM. Between the trimmed V and J ends, which lost 4 bases and 2 bases, there was a span of 17 bases. The CDR3 has 16 amino acids. RNA was extracted from bulk tissue without any cell sorting. The normal lung tissue was taken more than 3 cm from the tumor edge. The library came from three nested PCR rounds adapted from ARM-PCR protocols. TCRdb re-called the multiplex PCR reads through MiXCR, storing one row per CDR3 protein. The table shows some 100,000 distinct CDR3 sequences, with 80% occurring only once.

Sequencing used distant non-tumor lung tissue. The V and J genes are TRBV28 and TRBJ1-2; TRBD1 might be the D (5 bases). This clonotype was obtained from a man aged 55 to 70 with small cell lung cancer. Here the CDR3 reads CASSSGAAVGNYGYTF. The DNA for the CDR3 is TGTGCCAGCAGTTCTGGGGCGGCCGTCGGCAACTATGGCTACACCTTC.